Presented here are 8 T cell receptor beta chains from one specimen sequenced in a study of blood T cell repertoires in COVID-19. Data came from immunoSEQ multiplex PCR; TCRdb stores just in-frame clones and leaves some out. The sample has some 130,000 clones; around 90% are singletons. Material: peripheral blood. These TCRs come from a man between 45 and 60 years old with active COVID-19.

This clone has a single count. The CDR3 loop reads CASSLYLDETQYF. The CDR3, as DNA: TGTGCCAGCAGTTTATATCTAGACGAGACCCAGTACTTC. V is TRBV27 and J is TRBJ2-5; D remains ambiguous. Germline loops: CDR1 MNHEY, CDR2 SMNVEV (reference sequence). CDR3 length: 13 residues. V lost 1 base, J lost 5 bases, and 8 bases lay in between.

The rearrangement links TRBV7-9 to TRBJ2-5, with TRBD1 as a possible D gene (5 bases). Germline V gene sequence: CDR1 SEHNR, CDR2 FQNEAQ (reference sequence). This CDR3 comprises 16 residues. Trimming took 2 bases from V and 5 from J, leaving 18 bases between them. The CDR3 region is CASSLTLGRASETQYF. CDR3 coding DNA: TGTGCCAGCAGCTTAACTCTTGGCAGGGCGTCGGAGACCCAGTACTTC.

The chain is built from TRBV9 and TRBJ1-1; 7 bases are a match to TRBD1. The J segment lost 8 bases and the V segment lost 3 bases, leaving 7 bases of the junction unmatched. CDR1 and CDR2 from the germline V gene are SGDLS and YYNGEE. The CDR3 has 13 amino acids. In DNA form, the CDR3 reads TGTGCCAGCAGCGGGGGGACAGAGGAGGAAGCTTTCTTT. Protein product: CASSGGTEEEAFF.

The chain is built from TRBV19 and TRBJ1-1; no clear D. The CDR3 contains 15 residues. With 7 bases removed from V and 2 bases from J, the gap between germline ends came to 17 bases. Per the germline V gene, CDR1 is LNHDA and CDR2 is SQIVND (reference sequence). The CDR3: CASKVAPSSNTEAFF. The CDR3, as DNA: TGTGCCAGTAAGGTAGCTCCTTCCTCTAACACTGAAGCTTTCTTT.

The chain carries TRBV3-1 (or the pseudogene TRBV3-2) and TRBJ2-4; 9 nucleotides match TRBD1. From germline, CDR1 is LGHDT and CDR2 YNNKEL (reference sequence). The CDR3 covers 15 residues. V gave up 1 base and J gave up 8 bases; unmatched junction bases: 6. The CDR3 nucleotides are TGTGCCAGCAGCCAAGGCCCGGGACAGGGTTACATTCAGTACTTC. It translates to CASSQGPGQGYIQYF.

The V and J genes are TRBV4-2 and TRBJ2-5; D is possibly TRBD2 (6 bases). CDR1 is LGHNA and CDR2 is YNFKEQ in the germline V gene. The CDR3 has 17 residues. V was trimmed by 0 bases and J by 1 base, leaving 15 bases between them. CDR3 protein: CASSQDWASALQETQYF. In nucleotides, the CDR3 is TGTGCCAGCAGCCAAGATTGGGCTAGCGCCCTCCAAGAGACCCAGTACTTC.

The rearrangement links TRBV2 to TRBJ2-1; D unclear. V gave up 2 bases and J gave up 0 bases, with 17 bases separating them. The CDR3 has 18 residues. The germline CDR1 and CDR2 sequences are SNHLY and FYNNEI. CDR3: CASSEYAYNEASYNEQFF. The CDR3 nucleotides read TGTGCCAGCAGTGAATACGCTTACAATGAGGCCTCCTACAATGAGCAGTTCTTC.

In this sample, this clone turned up many times. In the same sample, other DNA sequences code for this CDR3. The chain is built from TRBV2 and TRBJ1-4; TRBD1 aligns across 8 bases. V gave up 8 bases and J gave up 5 bases; unmatched junction bases: 7. The CDR3 consists of 14 residues. Germline CDR1 and CDR2: SNHLY and FYNNEI. The chain's CDR3 is CASESGGRNEKLFF. The CDR3 DNA reads TGTGCCAGCGAGTCAGGGGGCAGGAATGAAAAACTGTTTTTT.